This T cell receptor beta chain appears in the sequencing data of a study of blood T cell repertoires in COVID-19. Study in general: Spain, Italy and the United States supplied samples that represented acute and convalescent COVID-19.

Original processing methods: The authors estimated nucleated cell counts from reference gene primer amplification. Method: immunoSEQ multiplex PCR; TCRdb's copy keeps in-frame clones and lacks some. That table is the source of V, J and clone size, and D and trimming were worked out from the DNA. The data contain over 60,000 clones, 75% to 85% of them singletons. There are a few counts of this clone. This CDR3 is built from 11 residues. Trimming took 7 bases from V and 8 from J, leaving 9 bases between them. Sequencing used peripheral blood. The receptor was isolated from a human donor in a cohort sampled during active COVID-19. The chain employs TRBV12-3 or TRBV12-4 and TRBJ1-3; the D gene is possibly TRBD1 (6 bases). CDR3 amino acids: CASTDRYTIYF. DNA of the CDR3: TGTGCCAGCACCGACAGGTACACCATATATTTT.